These 15 T cell receptor beta chains were all obtained from the same sample, sequenced in a study of blood T cell repertoires in COVID-19. Repertoires were generated with immunoSEQ multiplex PCR, while TCRdb's copy carries only in-frame clones and drops some. The table shows under 350,000 clones, with about 86% occurring only once. The sample was PBMCs or T cells enriched from blood (not recorded which). The receptor set was obtained from a woman aged 40 to 49 with acute COVID-19.

The chain links TRBV7-2 to TRBJ2-3; 8 positions match TRBD2. From germline, CDR1 is SGHTA and CDR2 FQGNSA. The CDR3 has 15 amino acids. The V gene end was trimmed by 3 bases and the J gene end by 2 bases; junction bases not matched to a gene: 4. CDR3 coding DNA: TGTGCCAGCAGCTTGAGGCGGGAGGCCACAGATACGCAGTATTTT. This translates into CASSLRREATDTQYF. Based on the CDR3 plus reference TRBV7-2 and TRBJ2-3, the full variable domain is GAGVSQSPSNKVTEKGKDVELRCDPISGHTALYWYRQSLGQGLEFLIYFQGNSAPDKSGLPSDRFSAERTGGSVSTLTIQRTQQEDSAVYLCASSLRREATDTQYFGPGTRLTVL.

On this clone itself: Other DNA sequences in this sample translate to the same CDR3. The chain is built from TRBV28 and TRBJ1-6; 9 bases align to TRBD1. Germline CDR1 reads MDHEN; CDR2 reads SYDVKM. This CDR3 comprises 14 residues. The V and J ends lost 6 bases and 10 bases, in that order; junction bases with no gene match: 7. CDR3 nucleotide sequence: TGTGCCAGCAGCCAGGGACAGGGATCATCACCCCTCCACTTT. Its translation: CASSQGQGSSPLHF.

A single count supports this clone. V is TRBV2 and J is TRBJ1-2, with D tentatively TRBD1 (6 bases). The CDR3 runs to 13 residues. Looked up from germline, CDR1 is SNHLY and CDR2 is FYNNEI. V shed 1 base and J shed 8 bases, with 11 bases lying between them. The DNA for the CDR3 is TGTGCCAGCAGTGAAGGATGGGGGCCCGGCTACACCTTC. Its translation: CASSEGWGPGYTF.

The genes are TRBV18 and TRBJ2-1; maybe TRBD2 (6 bases). The germline V gene encodes CDR1 KGHSH and CDR2 LQKENI. The CDR3 has 15 amino acids. Trimming removed 1 base from V and 3 bases from J, with 10 bases in between. CDR3: CASSPQEGFYNEQFF. In DNA, the CDR3 is TGTGCCAGCTCACCACAGGAGGGCTTCTACAATGAGCAGTTCTTC.

V gene TRBV7-9 combines with J gene TRBJ1-2; unclear D gene. V was pared by 4 bases and J by 4 bases, with 16 bases between. The V gene's germline CDR1 is SEHNR and CDR2 FQNEAQ (reference sequence). The CDR3 length is 15 residues. This CDR3 reads CASSSLRMMSYGYTF. The CDR3 nucleotides read TGTGCCAGCAGCTCCCTACGCATGATGAGCTATGGCTACACCTTC. Looking up the rest from reference TRBV7-9 and TRBJ1-2 gives the full variable domain: DTGVSQNPRHKITKRGQNVTFRCDPISEHNRLYWYRQTLGQGPEFLTYFQNEAQLEKSRLLSDRFSAERPKGSFSTLEIQRTEQGDSAMYLCASSSLRMMSYGYTFGSGTRLTVV.

The chain uses TRBV5-8 and TRBJ1-2; no clear D. This CDR3 region has 14 residues. V dropped 4 bases and J dropped 8 bases, with 18 bases sitting between them. The V gene's germline CDR1 is SGHTS and CDR2 YDEGEE. The CDR3 loop reads CASSPPGGTAGYTF. The CDR3 DNA is TGTGCCAGCAGCCCCCCTGGAGGAACAGCCGGCTACACCTTC. Using reference TRBV5-8 and TRBJ1-2 for the parts outside the CDR3, the full variable domain is EAGVTQSPTHLIKTRGQQATLRCSPISGHTSVYWYQQALGLGLQFLLWYDEGEERNRGNFPPRFSGRQFPNYSSELNVNALELEDSALYLCASSPPGGTAGYTFGSGTRLTVV.

The V and J genes are TRBV10-1 and TRBJ1-1; unclear D gene. The CDR3 extends over 8 amino acids. CDR1 and CDR2 from the germline V gene are WNHNN and SYGVQD (reference sequence). V lost 11 bases and J lost 11, with 9 bases in between. The CDR3 protein is CARSRAFF. The CDR3 DNA sequence: TGCGCCCGCTCCAGGGCTTTCTTT.

This clone was seen once. The chain is built from TRBV4-2 and TRBJ2-7; D not resolved. The CDR3 is 13 residues long. Trimming cost V 0 bases and J 2 bases, with 5 bases left between them. Germline V gives CDR1 LGHNA, CDR2 YNFKEQ. CDR3 bases: TGTGCCAGCAGCCAAGAGAGAGCCTACGAGCAGTACTTC. Translating gives CASSQERAYEQYF.

V usage is TRBV25-1 and J usage is TRBJ1-2; 8 bases map to TRBD1. Germline-derived CDR1 and CDR2 are MGHDK and SYGVNS. The CDR3 loop spans 14 amino acids. J was trimmed by 4 bases and V by 4 bases; bases with no gene match: 5. The CDR3 DNA reads TGTGCCAGCAGTGCCCTAGGACAGGGCTATGGCTACACCTTC. Protein product: CASSALGQGYGYTF.

The CDR3 DNA sequence: TGTGCCAGCTCACCAGGCGGTTTCCCTTCCACAGATACGCAGTATTTT. Protein: CASSPGGFPSTDTQYF. The rearrangement uses TRBV18 and TRBJ2-3; D call uncertain. Germline V gene sequence: CDR1 KGHSH, CDR2 LQKENI. There are 16 residues in the CDR3. With 2 bases removed from V and 2 bases from J, the gap between germline ends came to 14 bases.

In DNA, the CDR3 is TGTGCCAGTAGTCCACACCGCCAAGAGACCCAGTACTTC. This gives the protein CASSPHRQETQYF. The gene calls are TRBV19 and TRBJ2-5, with no clear D. CDR3 length: 13 residues. With 5 bases removed from V and 1 base from J, the gap between germline ends came to 8 bases. The germline CDR1 and CDR2 sequences are LNHDA and SQIVND (reference sequence). The complete variable domain, with remaining parts taken from reference TRBV19 and TRBJ2-5, reads DGGITQSPKYLFRKEGQNVTLSCEQNLNHDAMYWYRQDPGQGLRLIYYSQIVNDFQKGDIAEGYSVSREKKESFPLTVTSAQKNPTAFYLCASSPHRQETQYFGPGTRLLVL.

Remarks on this clone: Other DNA sequences in the same sample also yield this CDR3. The chain recombines TRBV19 with TRBJ1-2; possible D gene TRBD1, 6 bases. Germline assignment: CDR1 LNHDA and CDR2 SQIVND (reference sequence). The CDR3 totals 13 residues. With 6 bases removed from V and 2 bases from J, the gap between germline ends came to 10 bases. CDR3 nucleotide sequence: TGTGCCAGTAGCCCTGACAGGAACTATGGCTACACCTTC. Translating gives CASSPDRNYGYTF.

J is TRBJ2-7 and V is TRBV5-1; 15 bases line up with TRBD2. Germline V CDR1 and CDR2: SGHRS, YFSETQ. The CDR3 is made up of 18 amino acids. The V and J ends lost 10 bases and 2 bases, in that order; junction bases with no gene match: 16. The CDR3 loop reads CAAQLGGLAGGAPYEQYF. The CDR3 DNA reads as TGCGCCGCTCAACTTGGGGGACTAGCGGGGGGAGCCCCCTACGAGCAGTACTTC.

The V and J genes are TRBV7-2 and TRBJ2-1; 7 nucleotides agree with TRBD2. Losses at the gene ends were 5 bases for V and 7 bases for J; bases not matched to a gene: 17. CDR1 and CDR2 (germline): SGHTA, FQGNSA. The CDR3 is 17 amino acids. The CDR3 region has the DNA TGTGCCAGCAGCCTTAGGGGCTTAAGCGGGGATGGGAATGAGCAGTTCTTC. Protein: CASSLRGLSGDGNEQFF.

The rearrangement uses TRBV4-1 and TRBJ2-2; 11 nucleotides align to TRBD2. CDR3 length equals 17 residues. J gave up 2 bases and V 2 bases, and 4 bases lay outside the gene matches. CDR1 and CDR2 from the germline V gene are MGHRA and YSYEKL. The CDR3 region has the DNA TGCGCCAGCAGCCAATTTCTAGCGGGAGGAAACACCGGGGAGCTGTTTTTT. Translation: CASSQFLAGGNTGELFF.